The next 15 T cell receptor beta chains were all read from a single sample in a study of blood T cell repertoires in COVID-19. Measured with immunoSEQ multiplex PCR; TCRdb has only the in-frame clones, and not every one. The sample lists 90,000 to 100,000 clones, 65% to 90% occurring once. Sequenced sample: peripheral blood. These receptors were obtained from a man between 65 and 85 years old with active or convalescent COVID-19.

The chain combines TRBV10-2 with TRBJ2-3; no reliable D call. V was shortened by 5 bases and J by 0 bases, with 9 bases between the two germline ends. CDR3 length: 14 residues. Germline V gene data show CDR1 as WSHSY and CDR2 as SAAADI. CDR3 sequence reads: CASSYSPSTDTQYF. CDR3 nucleotides: TGCGCCAGCAGTTACTCTCCTAGCACAGATACGCAGTATTTT.

The chain employs TRBV10-3 and TRBJ2-5; 8 bases are shared with TRBD2. With 3 bases clipped from V and 5 bases from J, the junction kept 8 bases outside the gene matches. Germline V gene lookup returns CDR1 ENHRY and CDR2 SYGVKD. The CDR3 has 15 residues. The CDR3 DNA is TGTGCCATCAGTGAAGGTTTGGCTAGCGGGGAGACCCAGTACTTC. The encoded protein is CAISEGLASGETQYF.

CDR3 nucleotides: TGTGCCAGCAGCTTAAGGGGGTCGGAAAGCAATCAGCCCCAGCATTTT. It codes for CASSLRGSESNQPQHF. The chain joins TRBV5-6 to TRBJ1-5, with D perhaps TRBD1 (6 bases). The germline gives CDR1 SGHDT, CDR2 YYEEEE. Trimming shortened V by 2 bases and J by 1 base, and 13 bases separated the two germline ends. The CDR3 totals 16 residues.

V gene TRBV7-6 combines with J gene TRBJ2-3; 11 bases agree with TRBD1. Germline values: CDR1 SGHVS, CDR2 FNYEAQ. J was trimmed by 6 bases and V by 5 bases; bases with no gene match: 4. CDR3 length equals 14 residues. For the CDR3, the DNA is TGTGCCAGCAGCCCACGGGACAGGGGGGATACGCAGTATTTT. Translation gives CASSPRDRGDTQYF.

The chain uses TRBV10-1 and TRBJ2-3; tentative D call: TRBD2 (7 bases). The CDR3 spans 14 residues. Germline V gives CDR1 WNHNN, CDR2 SYGVQD (reference sequence). V lost 10 bases and J lost 3, with 17 bases in between. CDR3 protein: CATAPGGRTDTQYF. The CDR3 DNA sequence: TGCGCCACCGCCCCGGGGGGCCGGACAGATACGCAGTATTTT.

The genes are TRBV20-1 and TRBJ2-1; D may be TRBD2 (5 bases). Trimming cost V 3 bases and J 7 bases, with 16 bases left between them. The CDR3 spans 14 residues. Germline CDR1 and CDR2: DFQATT and SNEGSKA (reference sequence). The CDR3 nucleotides read TGCAGTGCTAGTTTTGGCTCCCGGGGAAATGAGCAGTTCTTC. Its translation: CSASFGSRGNEQFF.

The rearrangement links TRBV10-3 to TRBJ2-3; TRBD1 matches 9 bases. Germline loops: CDR1 ENHRY, CDR2 SYGVKD. The CDR3 is made up of 15 amino acids. Unmatched junction bases numbered 11, after V lost 10 bases and J lost 3 bases. CDR3 region: CATTQTGTGTDTQYF. CDR3 nucleotide sequence: TGTGCCACTACCCAGACCGGGACAGGGACAGATACGCAGTATTTT.

Here the CDR3 DNA reads TGTGCCAGCAGTAACCGGCAGGGTGGGAAAAACATTCAGTACTTC. Translation: CASSNRQGGKNIQYF. The chain is built from TRBV6-5 and TRBJ2-4, with D perhaps matching TRBD1 (5 bases). Trimming removed 5 bases at V and 4 bases at J, with 15 bases between. The CDR3 spans 15 residues. Germline lookup yields CDR1 MNHEY and CDR2 SVGAGI.

The V call is TRBV11-2, the J call TRBJ2-2; no firm D call. CDR1 SGHAT and CDR2 FQNNGV come from the germline V gene. V lost 7 bases and J 5 bases, leaving 11 bases between the germline ends. The CDR3 is 13 residues long. The CDR3 nucleotides are TGTGCCAGCACCCTGACTGGGACCGGGGAGCTGTTTTTT. Its protein product is CASTLTGTGELFF.

The V gene is TRBV27, the J gene TRBJ2-3; the match to TRBD2 covers 7 bases. The CDR3 sequence is 15 residues long. Germline CDR1 reads MNHEY; CDR2 reads SMNVEV (reference sequence). V was pared by 9 bases and J by 2 bases, with 11 bases of the junction left unmatched. The CDR3 here is CASALAGDLTDTQYF. The CDR3 DNA follows: TGTGCCAGTGCCCTTGCGGGGGACCTCACAGATACGCAGTATTTT.

The rearrangement joins TRBV20-1 to TRBJ1-5; D might be TRBD1 (6 bases). The germline V gene encodes CDR1 DFQATT and CDR2 SNEGSKA (reference sequence). The CDR3 totals 13 residues. V lost 3 bases and J lost 3, with 9 bases in between. The CDR3 protein is CSASRGTNQPQHF. DNA of the CDR3: TGCAGTGCTAGTAGGGGGACCAATCAGCCCCAGCATTTT.

The rearrangement links TRBV6-5 to TRBJ2-1, with a tentative D call TRBD1 (7 bases). The CDR3 is made up of 15 amino acids. Germline values: CDR1 MNHEY, CDR2 SVGAGI. V lost 6 bases and J lost 9, with 21 bases in between. CDR3 nucleotide sequence: TGTGCCAGCAGCGGCGGGACAGTGGGGGTAGGTGAGCAGTTCTTC. Translation gives CASSGGTVGVGEQFF.

As DNA, the CDR3 is TGTGCCAGCAGCTTGACAGGGGATCTAGATACGCAGTATTTT. Translating gives CASSLTGDLDTQYF. The gene calls are TRBV5-6 and TRBJ2-3; 7 bases fit TRBD1. V lost 1 base and J lost 5; bases outside the gene matches: 4. Germline lookup yields CDR1 SGHDT and CDR2 YYEEEE. This CDR3 spans 14 amino acids. The complete variable domain, with remaining parts taken from reference TRBV5-6 and TRBJ2-3, reads DAGVTQSPTHLIKTRGQQVTLRCSPKSGHDTVSWYQQALGQGPQFIFQYYEEEERQRGNFPDRFSGHQFPNYSSELNVNALLLGDSALYLCASSLTGDLDTQYFGPGTRLTVL.

This clone was found once. The rearrangement joins TRBV19 to TRBJ2-7; 9 bases match TRBD2. J lost 4 bases, V lost 4 bases, and 11 bases had no gene match. This CDR3 has 16 amino acids. Germline values: CDR1 LNHDA, CDR2 SQIVND (reference sequence). The CDR3 loop is CASSTLSASGAYEQYF. CDR3 nucleotide sequence: TGTGCCAGTAGTACCCTTTCGGCTAGCGGGGCTTACGAGCAGTACTTC.

The rearrangement uses TRBV15 and TRBJ2-5; the match to TRBD2 covers 7 bases. V was clipped by 5 bases and J by 4 bases; unmatched bases: 1. Germline V gene lookup returns CDR1 LNHNV and CDR2 YYDKDF (reference sequence). This CDR3 contains 12 residues. CDR3 region: CATSGGGETQYF. The CDR3 region has the DNA TGTGCCACCAGCGGCGGGGGAGAGACCCAGTACTTC.